What follows are 5 T cell receptor beta chains derived from one specimen sequenced in a study of CD8 T cells in Susac syndrome. The RNA input was roughly 0.45 to 1 ug, and it was reverse transcribed with random hexamers. TCRdb reanalysed the immunoSEQ multiplex PCR reads using MiXCR and keeps one entry per CDR3 protein. Here the sample spans 130,000 or so distinct CDR3 sequences, around 75% being singletons. Sample: CD8+ T cells from PBMCs. These TCRs come from a human donor with multiple sclerosis.

The genes are TRBV4-1 and TRBJ2-3; D remains unclear. Germline V CDR1 and CDR2: MGHRA, YSYEKL. Trimming left V 6 bases short and J 2 bases short, with 12 bases between. The CDR3 is 14 residues long. CDR3 in DNA: TGCGCCAGCAGAGAAGACGGGTACACAGATACGCAGTATTTT. This translates into CASREDGYTDTQYF.

V usage is TRBV20-1 and J usage is TRBJ1-2, with TRBD1 as a possible D gene (5 bases). CDR3 length equals 13 residues. Per germline, CDR1 DFQATT and CDR2 SNEGSKA (reference sequence). V lost 3 bases to trimming and J lost 5 bases, with 13 bases between them. The CDR3 loop reads CSASRDGIYGYTF. The CDR3 nucleotides are TGCAGTGCTAGCCGGGACGGAATTTATGGCTACACCTTC.

DNA for the CDR3: TGTGCCACCAGTGATTTCATCGGGGGGCAAGATGAGCAGTTCTTC. Protein sequence: CATSDFIGGQDEQFF. This rearrangement joins TRBV24-1 to TRBJ2-1; D might be TRBD2 (7 bases). Germline V CDR1 and CDR2: KGHDR, SFDVKD. V lost 1 base and J lost 8, with 14 bases in between. The CDR3 is 15 residues long.

This chain uses TRBV24-1 with TRBJ2-1; TRBD1 aligns across 7 bases. The V gene end was trimmed by 9 bases and the J gene end by 4 bases; junction bases not matched to a gene: 17. CDR1 is KGHDR and CDR2 is SFDVKD in the germline V gene. The CDR3 consists of 17 residues. The CDR3 protein is CATQGVPRGRTYNEQFF. The CDR3 coding sequence is TGTGCCACCCAGGGGGTCCCCAGGGGAAGGACTTACAATGAGCAGTTCTTC.

V usage is TRBV2 and J usage is TRBJ2-2, with 7 bases identical to TRBD2. This CDR3 is built from 15 residues. From germline, CDR1 is SNHLY and CDR2 FYNNEI. V was pared by 3 bases and J by 7 bases, with 8 bases of the junction left unmatched. As DNA, the CDR3 is TGTGCCAGCAGTGAGAGGCGGGGGTCTGGCGGGGAGCTGTTTTTT. This codes for CASSERRGSGGELFF.